This T cell receptor (beta chain) emerged from a study of cytomegalovirus exposure and HLA in healthy donors. The CDR3 spans 14 residues. Trimming took 6 bases from V and 0 from J, leaving 11 bases between them. From germline, CDR1 is MDHEN and CDR2 SYDVKM. Points from the study as a whole: An observed cluster of highly shared sequence variants was recorded as a likely sequencing artifact.

This clone was recorded a few times. Its antigen is unknown. PCR primers comprised 60 Vbeta and 13 Jbeta primers. Sequenced by immunoSEQ multiplex PCR; TCRdb stores in-frame clones only, minus some. Of about 72,000 clones listed, 60% to 75% are singletons. What was sequenced was PBMCs. V gene TRBV28 combines with J gene TRBJ1-1; possibly TRBD1 for D (6 bases). The receptor comes from a man between 35 and 55 years old in good health and CMV-seropositive. The CDR3 spells CASSLGQLNTEAFF. CDR3 bases: TGTGCCAGCAGCCTTGGACAGTTGAACACTGAAGCTTTCTTT.